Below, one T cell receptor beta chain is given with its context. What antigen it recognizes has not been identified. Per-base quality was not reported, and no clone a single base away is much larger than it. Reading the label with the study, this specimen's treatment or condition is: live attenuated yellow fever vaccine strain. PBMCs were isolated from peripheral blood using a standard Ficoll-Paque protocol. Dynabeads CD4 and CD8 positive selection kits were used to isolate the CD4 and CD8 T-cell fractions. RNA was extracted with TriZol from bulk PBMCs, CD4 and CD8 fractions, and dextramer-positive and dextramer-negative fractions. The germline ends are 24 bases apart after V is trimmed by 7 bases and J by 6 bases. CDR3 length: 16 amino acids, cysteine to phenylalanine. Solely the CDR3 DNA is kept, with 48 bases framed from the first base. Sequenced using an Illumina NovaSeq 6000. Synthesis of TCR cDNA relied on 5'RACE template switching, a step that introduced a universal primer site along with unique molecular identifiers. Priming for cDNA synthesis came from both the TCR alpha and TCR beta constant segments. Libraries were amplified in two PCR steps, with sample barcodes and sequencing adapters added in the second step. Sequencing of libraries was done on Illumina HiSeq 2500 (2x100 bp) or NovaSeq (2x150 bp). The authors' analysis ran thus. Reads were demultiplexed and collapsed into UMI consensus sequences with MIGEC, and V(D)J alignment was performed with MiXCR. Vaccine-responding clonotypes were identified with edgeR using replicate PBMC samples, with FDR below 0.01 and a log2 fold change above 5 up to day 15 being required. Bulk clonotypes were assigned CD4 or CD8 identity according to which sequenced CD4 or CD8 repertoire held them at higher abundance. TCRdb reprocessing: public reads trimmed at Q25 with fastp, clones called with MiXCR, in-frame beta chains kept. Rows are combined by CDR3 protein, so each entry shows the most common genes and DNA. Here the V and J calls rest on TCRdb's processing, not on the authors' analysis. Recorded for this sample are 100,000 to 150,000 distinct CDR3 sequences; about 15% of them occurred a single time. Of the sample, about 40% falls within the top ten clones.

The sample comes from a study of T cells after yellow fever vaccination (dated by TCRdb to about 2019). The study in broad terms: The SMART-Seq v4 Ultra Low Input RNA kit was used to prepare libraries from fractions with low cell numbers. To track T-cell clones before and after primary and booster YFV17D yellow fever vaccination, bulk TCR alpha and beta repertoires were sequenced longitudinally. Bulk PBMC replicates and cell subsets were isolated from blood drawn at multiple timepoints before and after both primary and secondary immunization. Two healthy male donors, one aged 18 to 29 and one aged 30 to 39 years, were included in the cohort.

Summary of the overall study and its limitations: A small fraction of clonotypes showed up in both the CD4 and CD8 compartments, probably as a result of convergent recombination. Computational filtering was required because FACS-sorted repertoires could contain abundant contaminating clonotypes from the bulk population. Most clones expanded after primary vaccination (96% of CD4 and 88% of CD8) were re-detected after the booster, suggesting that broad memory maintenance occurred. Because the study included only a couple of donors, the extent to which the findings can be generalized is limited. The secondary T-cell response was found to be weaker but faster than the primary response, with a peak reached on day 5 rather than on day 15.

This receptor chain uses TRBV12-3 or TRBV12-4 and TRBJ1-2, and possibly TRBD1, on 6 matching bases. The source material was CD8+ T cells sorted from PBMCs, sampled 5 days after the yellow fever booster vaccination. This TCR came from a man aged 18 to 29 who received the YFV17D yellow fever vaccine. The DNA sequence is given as TGTGCCAGCATCACTACTGAGGAGGGGGGGAAAAATGGCTACACCTTC. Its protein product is CASITTEEGGKNGYTF.